The present entry profiles one T cell receptor beta chain with its context. Its antigen is undetermined. The PCR made use of 60 Vbeta and 13 Jbeta primers. Produced via immunoSEQ multiplex PCR; TCRdb's table is partial and in-frame only. This sample yields 90,000 to 130,000 clones, of which around 76% are seen a single time; around 15% belongs to the top ten. The data are from a study of cytomegalovirus exposure and HLA in healthy donors. Study-level results: Sequencing likely caused a cluster of highly shared sequence variants. Reportedly, HLA-A and HLA-B alleles of most subjects were accurately predicted from TCR beta. In a later analysis, V- and J-gene trimming of beta chains associated with a DCLRE1C missense variant, replicated independently. Looking again later, the authors saw that most CMV-associated TCR beta chains seemed HLA-restricted.

Trimming took 4 bases from V and 0 from J; bases not matched to a gene: 6. The germline V gene has CDR1 SGHNT and CDR2 YYREEE (reference sequence). The CDR3 contains 15 residues. The sequencing input was PBMCs. The TCR sequence derives from a man aged 25 to 40 in good health and CMV-seropositive. This chain uses TRBV5-4 with TRBJ2-5; 7 bases fit TRBD1. CDR3 in amino acids: CASSNDRVYQETQYF. The CDR3 DNA sequence: TGTGCCAGCAGCAATGACAGGGTTTACCAAGAGACCCAGTACTTC.